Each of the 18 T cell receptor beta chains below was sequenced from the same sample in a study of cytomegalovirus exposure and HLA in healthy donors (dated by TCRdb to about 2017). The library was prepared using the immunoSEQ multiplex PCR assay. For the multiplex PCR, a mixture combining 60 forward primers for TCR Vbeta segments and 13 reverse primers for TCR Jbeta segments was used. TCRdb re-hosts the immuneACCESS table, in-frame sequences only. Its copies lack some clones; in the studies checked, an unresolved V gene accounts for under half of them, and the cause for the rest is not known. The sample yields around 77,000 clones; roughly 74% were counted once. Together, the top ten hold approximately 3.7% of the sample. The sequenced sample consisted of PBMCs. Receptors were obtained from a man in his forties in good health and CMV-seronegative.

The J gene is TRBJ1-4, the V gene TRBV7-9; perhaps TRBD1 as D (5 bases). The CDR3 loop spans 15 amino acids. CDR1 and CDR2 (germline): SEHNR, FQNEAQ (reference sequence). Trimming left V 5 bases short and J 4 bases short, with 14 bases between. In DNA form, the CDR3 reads TGTGCCAGCAGCCCACCGTTGGGGGGTAATGAAAAACTGTTTTTT. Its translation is CASSPPLGGNEKLFF.

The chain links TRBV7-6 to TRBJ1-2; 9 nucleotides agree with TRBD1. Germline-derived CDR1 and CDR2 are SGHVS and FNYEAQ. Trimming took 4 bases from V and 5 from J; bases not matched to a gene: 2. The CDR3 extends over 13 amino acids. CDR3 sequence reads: CASSWDREYGYTF. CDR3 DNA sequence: TGTGCCAGCAGCTGGGACAGGGAATATGGCTACACCTTC.

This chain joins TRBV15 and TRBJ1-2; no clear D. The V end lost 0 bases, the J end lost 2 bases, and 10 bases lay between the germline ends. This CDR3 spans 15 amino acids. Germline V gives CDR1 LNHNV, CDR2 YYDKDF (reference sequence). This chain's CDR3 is CATSREKAGNYGYTF. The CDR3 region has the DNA TGTGCCACCAGCAGAGAAAAGGCGGGCAACTATGGCTACACCTTC.

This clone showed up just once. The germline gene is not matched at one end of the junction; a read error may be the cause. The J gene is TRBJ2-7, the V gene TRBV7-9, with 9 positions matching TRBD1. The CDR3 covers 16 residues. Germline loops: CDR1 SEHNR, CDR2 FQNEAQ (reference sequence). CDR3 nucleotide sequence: TGTGCCCGCAGCACTTTAGGGACAGGGAATCTGCACGAGCAGTACTTC. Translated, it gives CARSTLGTGNLHEQYF.

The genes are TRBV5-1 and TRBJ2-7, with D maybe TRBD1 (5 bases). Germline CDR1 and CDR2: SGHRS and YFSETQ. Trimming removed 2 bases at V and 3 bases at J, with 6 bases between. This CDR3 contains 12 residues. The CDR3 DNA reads TGCGCCAGCAGCTTTCAGGGCTACGAGCAGTACTTC. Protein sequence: CASSFQGYEQYF.

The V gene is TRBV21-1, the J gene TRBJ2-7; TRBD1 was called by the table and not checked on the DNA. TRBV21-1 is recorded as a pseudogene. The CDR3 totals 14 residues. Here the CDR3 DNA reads TGTGCCAGCAGCAAAGCGGGGCATACCTACGAGCAGTACTTC. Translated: CASSKAGHTYEQYF.

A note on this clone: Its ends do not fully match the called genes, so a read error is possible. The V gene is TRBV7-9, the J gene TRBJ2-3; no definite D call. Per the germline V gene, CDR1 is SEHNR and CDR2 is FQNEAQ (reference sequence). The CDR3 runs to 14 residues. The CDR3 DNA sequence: TGTTCCAGCAGCTTAGTACACCCCACAGATACGCAGTATTTT. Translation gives CSSSLVHPTDTQYF.

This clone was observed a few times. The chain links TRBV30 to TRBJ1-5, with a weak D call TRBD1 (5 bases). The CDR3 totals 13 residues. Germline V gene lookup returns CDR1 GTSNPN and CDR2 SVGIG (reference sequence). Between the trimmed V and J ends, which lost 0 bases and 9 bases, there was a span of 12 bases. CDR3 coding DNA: TGTGCCTGGAGTGTAAGCAGGGATGGGCCCCAGCATTTT. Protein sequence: CAWSVSRDGPQHF.

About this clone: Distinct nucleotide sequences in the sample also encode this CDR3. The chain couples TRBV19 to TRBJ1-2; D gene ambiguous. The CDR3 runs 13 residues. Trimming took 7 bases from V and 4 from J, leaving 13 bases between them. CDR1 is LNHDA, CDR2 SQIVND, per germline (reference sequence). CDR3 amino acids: CASIGGPSYGYTF. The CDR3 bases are TGTGCCAGTATAGGCGGTCCCTCCTATGGCTACACCTTC.

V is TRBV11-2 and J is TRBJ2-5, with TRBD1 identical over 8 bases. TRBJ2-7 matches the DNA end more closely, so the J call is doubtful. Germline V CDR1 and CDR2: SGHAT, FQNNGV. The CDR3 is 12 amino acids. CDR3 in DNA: TGTGCCAGCAGCCGGGACAGGTACGAGCAGTACTTC. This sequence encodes CASSRDRYEQYF.

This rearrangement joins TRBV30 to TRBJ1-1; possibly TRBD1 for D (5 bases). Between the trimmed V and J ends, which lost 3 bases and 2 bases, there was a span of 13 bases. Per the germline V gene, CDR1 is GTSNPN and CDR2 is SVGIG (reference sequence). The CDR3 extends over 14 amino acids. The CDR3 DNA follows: TGTGCCTGGAGGCAGGGATCGGCTAACACTGAAGCTTTCTTT. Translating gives CAWRQGSANTEAFF.

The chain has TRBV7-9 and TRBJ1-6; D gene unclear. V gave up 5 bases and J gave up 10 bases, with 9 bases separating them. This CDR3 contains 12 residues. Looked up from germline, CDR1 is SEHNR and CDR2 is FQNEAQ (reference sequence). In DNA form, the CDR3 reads TGTGCCAGCAGCCCCCAGCGCTCACCCCTCCACTTT. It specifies CASSPQRSPLHF.

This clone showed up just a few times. This chain's CDR3 is CASSRLAGLYEQYF. For the CDR3, the DNA is TGTGCCAGCAGTAGACTAGCGGGACTCTACGAGCAGTACTTC. This chain joins TRBV6-5 and TRBJ2-7; 11 nucleotides agree with TRBD2. Looked up from germline, CDR1 is MNHEY and CDR2 is SVGAGI. J gave up 3 bases and V 5 bases, and 3 bases lay outside the gene matches. CDR3 length equals 14 residues.

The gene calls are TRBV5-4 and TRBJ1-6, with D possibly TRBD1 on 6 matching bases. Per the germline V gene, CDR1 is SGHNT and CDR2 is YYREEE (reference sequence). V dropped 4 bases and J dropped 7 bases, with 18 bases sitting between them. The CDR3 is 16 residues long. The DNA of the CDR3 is TGTGCCAGCAGCCGCGGACGGGACACCGGGAATTCACCCCTCCACTTT. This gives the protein CASSRGRDTGNSPLHF. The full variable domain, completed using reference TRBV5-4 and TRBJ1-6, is ETGVTQSPTHLIKTRGQQVTLRCSSQSGHNTVSWYQQALGQGPQFIFQYYREEENGRGNFPPRFSGLQFPNYSSELNVNALELDDSALYLCASSRGRDTGNSPLHFGNGTRLTVT.

The CDR3 loop is CASGLPTTSRSPLHF. The DNA of the CDR3 is TGTGCTAGTGGTTTGCCAACGACATCCAGATCACCCCTCCACTTT. The chain links TRBV12-5 to TRBJ1-6; D is unclear. Trimming removed 2 bases from V and 10 bases from J, with 15 bases in between. This CDR3 region has 15 residues. From germline, CDR1 is LGHNT and CDR2 FRNRAP. The whole variable domain, remainder taken from reference TRBV12-5 and TRBJ1-6, is DARVTQTPRHKVTEMGQEVTMRCQPILGHNTVFWYRQTMMQGLELLAYFRNRAPLDDSGMPKDRFSAEMPDATLATLKIQPSEPRDSAVYFCASGLPTTSRSPLHFGNGTRLTVT.

The CDR3 DNA reads TGTGCCAGCATACAGGGGGCGTCTAGTTACGAGCAGTACTTC. Amino acid sequence: CASIQGASSYEQYF. The chain has TRBV5-5 and TRBJ2-7, with 9 positions matching TRBD1. The germline gives CDR1 SGHKS, CDR2 YYEKEE (reference sequence). The junction had 8 bases not matched to a gene; V was cut back by 6 bases and J by 4 bases. The CDR3 is made up of 14 amino acids. Drawing the rest from reference TRBV5-5 and TRBJ2-7, the complete variable domain is DAGVTQSPTHLIKTRGQQVTLRCSPISGHKSVSWYQQVLGQGPQFIFQYYEKEERGRGNFPDRFSARQFPNYSSELNVNALLLGDSALYLCASIQGASSYEQYFGPGTRLTVT.

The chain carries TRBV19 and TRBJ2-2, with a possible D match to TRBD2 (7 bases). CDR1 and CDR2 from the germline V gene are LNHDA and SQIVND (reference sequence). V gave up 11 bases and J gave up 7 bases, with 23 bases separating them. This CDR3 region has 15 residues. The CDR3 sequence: CAPREGGRYNGELFF. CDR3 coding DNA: TGTGCCCCAAGGGAGGGGGGCAGGTATAACGGGGAGCTGTTTTTT.

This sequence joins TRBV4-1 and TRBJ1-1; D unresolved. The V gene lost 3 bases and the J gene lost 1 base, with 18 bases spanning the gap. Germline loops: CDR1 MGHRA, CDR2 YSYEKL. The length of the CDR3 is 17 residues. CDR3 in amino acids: CASSQDPNPGENTEAFF. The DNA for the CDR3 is TGCGCCAGCAGCCAGGATCCTAACCCGGGAGAGAACACTGAAGCTTTCTTT.